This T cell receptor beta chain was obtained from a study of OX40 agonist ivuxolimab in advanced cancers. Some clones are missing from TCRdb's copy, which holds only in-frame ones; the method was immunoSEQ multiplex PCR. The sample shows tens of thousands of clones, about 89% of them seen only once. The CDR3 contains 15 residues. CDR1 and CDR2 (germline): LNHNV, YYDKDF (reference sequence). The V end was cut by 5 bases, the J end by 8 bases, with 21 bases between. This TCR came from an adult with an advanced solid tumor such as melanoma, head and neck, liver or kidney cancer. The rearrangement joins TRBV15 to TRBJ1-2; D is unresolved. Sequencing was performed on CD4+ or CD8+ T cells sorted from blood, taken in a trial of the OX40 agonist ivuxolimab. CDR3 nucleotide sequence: TGTGCCACCAGCGAAATGACCAATCCCTCCCAGGGCTACACCTTC. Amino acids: CATSEMTNPSQGYTF.